Sequencing of this T cell receptor beta chain was carried out in a study of T-cell memory formation after mild COVID-19. Study conclusions and caveats: Contracting CD4+ clones sat mainly in CM and EM; CD8+ in EMRA.

The CDR3 spans 11 residues. Germline assignment: CDR1 SNHLY and CDR2 FYNNEI. Trimming shortened V by 6 bases and J by 5 bases, and 5 bases separated the two germline ends. TCRdb itself ran the 5' RACE reads through MiXCR, one entry per CDR3 protein. In the table there are more than 45,000 distinct CDR3 sequences, over 8.5% of which are singletons. Many counts were recorded for this clonotype. The antigen is unknown. Sequencing was carried out using PBMCs or a T cell subset sorted from them (not recorded which). The chain recombines TRBV2 with TRBJ2-1, with D unclear. The TCR was taken from an adult woman who had mild COVID-19 (a few samples of this study predate the infection). Cell type and time point are not known. The CDR3: CASSENNEQFF. In DNA, the CDR3 is TGTGCCAGCAGCGAGAACAATGAGCAGTTCTTC.